The clone carrying this T cell receptor beta chain was counted between two and nine times. cDNA molecules, individually, were tagged with unique molecular identifiers. TCRdb called the 5' RACE reads again in MiXCR, with one record for every CDR3 protein. The sample contains around 77,000 distinct CDR3 sequences, around 10% of which appear only once. The data were taken from a study of early T cells in non-severe SARS-CoV-2 infection. Study-level information: Unsorted whole blood bulk RNA was sequenced, with unpaired chains.

The source was whole blood, collected at baseline. The source is an adult who was a healthcare worker with PCR-confirmed SARS-CoV-2 infection or an uninfected control (not recorded which).

CDR3 coding DNA: TGCGCCAGCAGTGAAACAGGGGGGAATGGCTACACCTTC. Translating gives CASSETGGNGYTF. V and J are TRBV10-2 and TRBJ1-2, with 8 bases lining up with TRBD1. Germline CDR1 reads WSHSY; CDR2 reads SAAADI. This CDR3 region has 13 residues. V shed 3 bases, J shed 6 bases, and the junction held 3 bases outside the gene matches.